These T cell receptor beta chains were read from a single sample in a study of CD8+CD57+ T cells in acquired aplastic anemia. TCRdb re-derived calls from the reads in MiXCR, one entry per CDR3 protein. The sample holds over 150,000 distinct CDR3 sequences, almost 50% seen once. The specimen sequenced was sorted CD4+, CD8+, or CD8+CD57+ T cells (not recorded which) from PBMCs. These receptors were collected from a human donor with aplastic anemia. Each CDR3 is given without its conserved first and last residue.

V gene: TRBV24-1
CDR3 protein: ATRPSGGGTGELF

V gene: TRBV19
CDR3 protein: ASSDPGTGRNQPQH

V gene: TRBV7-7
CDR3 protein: ASSSETGTEAF

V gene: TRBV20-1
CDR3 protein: SPLRQGRDYEQY

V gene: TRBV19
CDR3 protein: ASKPDRGNQPQH

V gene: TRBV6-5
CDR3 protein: ASSYLNPGDYGYT

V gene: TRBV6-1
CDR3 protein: ASSEQETQY

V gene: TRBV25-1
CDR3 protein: ASSEYGRRDTQY

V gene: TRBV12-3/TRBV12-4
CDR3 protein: ASSSVPGQGTYNEQF

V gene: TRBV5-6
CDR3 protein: ASSLGTEHGYT

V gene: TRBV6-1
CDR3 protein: ASSVLAGGGNEQF

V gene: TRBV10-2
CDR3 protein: ASSGGHIYEQY

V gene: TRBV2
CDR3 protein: ASSGLAGRTDTHY

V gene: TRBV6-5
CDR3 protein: ASSYSSTGSYEQY

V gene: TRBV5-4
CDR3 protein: ASSLFQKYGYT

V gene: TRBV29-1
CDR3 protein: SVPGSGGKTQY

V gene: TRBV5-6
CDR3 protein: ASGFGTNTEAF